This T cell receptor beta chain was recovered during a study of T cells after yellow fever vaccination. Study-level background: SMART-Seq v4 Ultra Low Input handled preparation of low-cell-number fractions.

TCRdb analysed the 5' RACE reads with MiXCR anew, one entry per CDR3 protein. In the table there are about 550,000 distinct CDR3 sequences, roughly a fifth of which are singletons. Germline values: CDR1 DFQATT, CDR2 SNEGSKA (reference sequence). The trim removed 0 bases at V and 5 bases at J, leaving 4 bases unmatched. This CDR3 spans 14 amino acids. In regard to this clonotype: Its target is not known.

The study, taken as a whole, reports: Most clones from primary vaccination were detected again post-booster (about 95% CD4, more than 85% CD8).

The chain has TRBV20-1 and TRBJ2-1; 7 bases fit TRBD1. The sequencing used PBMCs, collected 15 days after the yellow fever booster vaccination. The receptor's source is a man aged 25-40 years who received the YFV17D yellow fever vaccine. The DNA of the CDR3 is TGCAGTGCTAGAGAGGGGACAGACAACAATGAGCAGTTCTTC. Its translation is CSAREGTDNNEQFF.